Detailed here is one T cell receptor beta chain. This clone was seen repeatedly, ten times or more. Its antigen remains unidentified. Base qualities are missing; no much larger clone stands one base away. On the day of marrow donation, related bone marrow donors gave peripheral blood samples. Peripheral blood and bone marrow mononuclear cells were isolated by Ficoll-Hypaque density centrifugation and were cryopreserved. V and J lose 0 bases and 1 base, and a span of 15 bases separates them. The CDR3 goes from the cysteine to the phenylalanine over 18 residues. This entry keeps only the CDR3 DNA: 54 bases, framed from base 1. CDR1 MGHRA and CDR2 YSYEKL were looked up in the germline V gene. This entry comes from a study of T cells after posttransplantation cyclophosphamide (dated by TCRdb to about 2016). Context from the whole study: Using TRB sequencing, the study followed how the T cell repertoire rebuilt after myeloablative bone marrow transplantation with posttransplantation cyclophosphamide given as GVHD prophylaxis. Antigen receptor sequencing was done on samples from 35 PTCy-treated patients and from about 17 related bone marrow donors of those patients. Blood from all 35 or so PTCy patients with 1-year posttransplant specimens was subjected to TRB sequencing. TRB sequencing was also done on up to 3 additional blood samples from 2 to 5.2 years after transplant in 3 patients, and on pretransplant blood from a handful of patients. TRA and TRB clonality were tightly correlated in several samples, so subsequent TCR analyses focused on TRB only. Public TRB sequences were searched against a database of over 3,500 sequences associated with responses to pathogens, tumor antigens, self-antigens and alloantigens.

Genomic DNA was the input for TRB sequencing, which was run either with the immunoSEQ assay at survey resolution or with the hsTCRB kit. The study's processing was this. The immunoSEQ software was used for initial read processing, and the LymphoSeq R package was used for repertoire analyses. Clonality was computed as 1 minus normalized Shannon entropy, and a Gini coefficient was also calculated for each TRB dataset. To infer phenotypes in unsorted samples, TRB sequences from sorted subsets of the recipient or donor were mapped onto unsorted samples from the same recipient. This is the immuneACCESS table as TCRdb keeps it, with only in-frame sequences that have V and J called. A part of the clones is gone; compared with another copy, unresolved V genes explain less than half, and the rest is unexplained. For V, J and clone size, that table is used; D and trimming come from the DNA. In this sample, about 12,000 clones appear, none counted once only. The ten top clones hold 6% to 9.5% of the sample.

On the study overall, not on this receptor specifically: The TRB repertoires of T cells infiltrating skin or the GI tract showed only limited overlap with the TRB repertoires found in blood. Across over 40 patients, TRB clonality was highly associated with recipient CMV seropositivity and CMV reactivation, and diversity in PTCy patients was similar to diversity in CNI/methotrexate controls. Donor-recipient similarity was low at 1-2 months but increased during the first year, and donor CD8+ memory clones often dominated later blood repertoires.

The receptor was derived from a woman aged 40 to 55 in good health, CMV-negative, and a related stem cell transplant donor. Sample: PBMCs. The sequence joins TRBV4-1 to TRBJ1-4; D gene: possibly TRBD1, on 6 matching bases. The CDR3 amino acid sequence is: CASSQEARGVQTNEKLFF. The sequenced DNA: TGCGCCAGCAGCCAAGAGGCCAGGGGTGTGCAAACTAATGAAAAACTGTTTTTT.